What follows is one T cell receptor beta chain and its context. The data stem from a study of response to subunit inactivated influenza vaccine. V lost 2 bases and J 7 bases, leaving 12 bases between the germline ends. CDR3 length: 14 amino acids. Germline values: CDR1 SGHRS, CDR2 YFSETQ. One entry per CDR3 protein, called by TCRdb with MiXCR from the RT-PCR reads. The sample holds some 640,000 distinct CDR3 sequences, approximately 14% seen once. The chain uses TRBV5-1 and TRBJ2-2; the D call may be TRBD1 or TRBD2 (6 bases each). This TCR came from a man in his forties or fifties who received an inactivated influenza vaccine. The source material was PBMCs from blood, sampled around 15 days before vaccination. CDR3 sequence: CASSFRGHNGELFF. DNA of the CDR3: TGCGCCAGCAGCTTCCGGGGGCACAACGGGGAGCTGTTTTTT.